One TCR beta chain is described in this entry. This study enrolled people aged 18 to 89 from about two dozen US geographic areas. Clinical histories supplied by participants themselves formed the basis of cohort assignment. This sample is drawn from a study of blood T cell repertoires in COVID-19. Turning to the study itself: COVID-19 samples, acute and convalescent, were from the United States, Italy and Spain.

Original methodology: Reference gene primers were amplified, and this amplification served to estimate nucleated cell counts. Sequencing was performed with immunoSEQ multiplex PCR; in TCRdb, only in-frame clones are kept and a portion is missing. V, J and clone size are those of that table, while D and trimming were read from the DNA. Of roughly 450,000 clones in the sample, around 90% were seen once. The specimen was PBMCs or T cells enriched from blood (not recorded which). This TCR came from a young man who had recovered from COVID-19.

The CDR3 protein is CASRGQGGGYTF. The CDR3 coding sequence is TGTGCCAGCAGGGGACAGGGTGGTGGCTACACCTTC. V usage is TRBV6-5 and J usage is TRBJ1-2; 9 positions agree with TRBD1. Germline loops: CDR1 MNHEY, CDR2 SVGAGI. The CDR3 totals 12 residues. With V trimmed by 6 bases and J by 7 bases, 3 bases remained unmatched.